This T cell receptor (beta chain) was retrieved from a study of cytomegalovirus exposure and HLA in healthy donors. Germline V lookup: CDR1 SGHDN, CDR2 FVKESK. Deletions cut 1 base from V and 4 bases from J, with 10 bases between. The CDR3 length is 14 residues. The approximately 120-subject validation cohort, separate from the approximately 670-subject first cohort, included the donors. Sequencing used immunoSEQ multiplex PCR; TCRdb keeps in-frame clones, though not all of them. Among about 140,000 clones listed, roughly nine tenths were seen once. The sample was PBMCs. The TCR was taken from a man younger than 35 in good health and CMV-seronegative. This chain links TRBV14 with TRBJ1-2; D uncertain. CDR3 in amino acids: CASSQVSLGYGYTF. The DNA of the CDR3 is TGTGCCAGCAGCCAAGTTAGCCTTGGCTATGGCTACACCTTC.